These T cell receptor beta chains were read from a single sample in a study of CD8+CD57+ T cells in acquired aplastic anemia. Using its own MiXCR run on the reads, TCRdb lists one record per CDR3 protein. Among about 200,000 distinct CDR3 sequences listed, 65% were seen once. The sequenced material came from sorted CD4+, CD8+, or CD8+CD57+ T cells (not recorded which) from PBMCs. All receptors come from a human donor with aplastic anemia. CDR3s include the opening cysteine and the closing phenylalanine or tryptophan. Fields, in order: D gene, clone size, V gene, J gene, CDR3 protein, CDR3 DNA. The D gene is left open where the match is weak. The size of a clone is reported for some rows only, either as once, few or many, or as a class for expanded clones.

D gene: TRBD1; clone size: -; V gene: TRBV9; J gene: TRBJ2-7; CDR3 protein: CASGKGAEQYF; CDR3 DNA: TGTGCCAGCGGGAAGGGGGCCGAGCAGTACTTC
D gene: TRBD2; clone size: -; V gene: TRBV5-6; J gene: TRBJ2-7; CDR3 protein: CASSTGLADYEQYF; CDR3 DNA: TGTGCCAGCAGCACTGGACTAGCGGACTACGAGCAGTACTTC
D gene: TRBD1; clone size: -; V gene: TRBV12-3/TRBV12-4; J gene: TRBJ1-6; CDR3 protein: CASRLRDRGGSPLHF; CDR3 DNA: TGTGCCAGCAGGCTCCGGGACAGGGGAGGATCACCCCTCCACTTT
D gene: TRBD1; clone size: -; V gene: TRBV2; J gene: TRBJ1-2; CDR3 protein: CASTGGDYGYTF; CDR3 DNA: TGTGCCAGCACAGGGGGCGACTATGGCTACACCTTC
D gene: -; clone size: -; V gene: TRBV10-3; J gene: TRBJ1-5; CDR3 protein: CASTPIRNQPQHF; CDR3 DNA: TGTGCCAGCACCCCAATCCGGAATCAGCCCCAGCATTTT
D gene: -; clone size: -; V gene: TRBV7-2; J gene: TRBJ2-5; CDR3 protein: CASSGFAEETQYF; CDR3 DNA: TGTGCCAGCAGCGGCTTCGCAGAAGAGACCCAGTACTTC
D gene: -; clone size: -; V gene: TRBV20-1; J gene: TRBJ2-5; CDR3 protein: CSASSGGVAFQTQYF; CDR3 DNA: TGCAGTGCTAGTTCCGGGGGAGTGGCCTTCCAGACCCAGTACTTC
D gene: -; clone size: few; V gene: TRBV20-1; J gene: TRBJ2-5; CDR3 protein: CSARLAEGGAVETQYF; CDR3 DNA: TGCAGTGCTAGATTGGCTGAAGGGGGAGCGGTGGAGACCCAGTACTTC
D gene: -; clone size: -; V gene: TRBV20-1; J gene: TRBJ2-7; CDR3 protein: CSVPGGYKYEQYF; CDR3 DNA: TGCAGTGTTCCGGGCGGATATAAGTACGAGCAGTACTTC
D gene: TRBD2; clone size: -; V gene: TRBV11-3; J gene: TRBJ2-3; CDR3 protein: CASSPLGLAGLNTQYF; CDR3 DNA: TGTGCCAGCAGCCCACTAGGACTAGCGGGATTGAATACGCAGTATTTT
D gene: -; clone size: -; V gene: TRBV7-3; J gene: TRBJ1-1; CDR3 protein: CASSAGVNTEAFF; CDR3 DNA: TGTGCCAGCAGCGCCGGGGTCAACACTGAAGCTTTCTTT
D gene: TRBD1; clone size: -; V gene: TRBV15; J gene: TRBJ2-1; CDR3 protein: CATSTGTGRNEQFF; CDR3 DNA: TGTGCCACCAGCACCGGGACAGGGCGGAATGAGCAGTTCTTC
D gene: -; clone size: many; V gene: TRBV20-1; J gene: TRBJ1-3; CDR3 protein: CSARDWRGGNTIYF; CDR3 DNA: TGCAGTGCTAGAGATTGGCGGGGAGGAAACACCATATATTTT
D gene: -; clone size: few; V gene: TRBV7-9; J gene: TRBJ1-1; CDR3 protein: CASSPTTWGRSAEAFF; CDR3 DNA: TGTGCCAGCAGCCCTACGACGTGGGGGCGGTCGGCTGAAGCTTTCTTT
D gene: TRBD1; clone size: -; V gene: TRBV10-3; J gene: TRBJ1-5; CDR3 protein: CAISDGQGRNQPQHF; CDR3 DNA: TGTGCCATCAGTGATGGACAGGGTCGGAATCAGCCCCAGCATTTT
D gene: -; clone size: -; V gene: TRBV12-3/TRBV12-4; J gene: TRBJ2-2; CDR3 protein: CASSLRDFHTGELFF; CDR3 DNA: TGTGCTAGCAGTTTAAGAGACTTCCACACCGGGGAGCTGTTTTTT
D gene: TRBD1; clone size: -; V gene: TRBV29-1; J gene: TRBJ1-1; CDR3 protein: CSVMTGFNTEAFF; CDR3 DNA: TGCAGCGTGATGACAGGGTTCAACACTGAAGCTTTCTTT
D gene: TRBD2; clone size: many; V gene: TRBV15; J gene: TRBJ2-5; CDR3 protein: CATSSGTTSETQYF; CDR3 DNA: TGTGCCACCAGCAGCGGGACTACCTCAGAGACCCAGTACTTC
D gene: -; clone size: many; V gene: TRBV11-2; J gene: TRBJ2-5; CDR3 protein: CASSLETLETQYF; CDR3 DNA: TGTGCCAGCAGCTTAGAGACGTTGGAGACCCAGTACTTC
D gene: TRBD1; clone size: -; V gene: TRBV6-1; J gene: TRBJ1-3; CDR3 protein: CASSETGQGIDSGNTIYF; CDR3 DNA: TGTGCCAGCAGTGAAACTGGACAGGGGATCGACTCTGGAAACACCATATATTTT
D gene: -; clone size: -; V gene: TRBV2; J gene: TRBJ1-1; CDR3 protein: CASSGEGNTEAFF; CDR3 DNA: TGTGCCAGCAGTGGCGAAGGTAACACTGAAGCTTTCTTT
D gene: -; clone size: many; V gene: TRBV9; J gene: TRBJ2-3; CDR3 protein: CASSATPGFSSTDTQYF; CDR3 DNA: TGTGCCAGCAGCGCAACCCCGGGGTTCTCTAGCACAGATACGCAGTATTTT
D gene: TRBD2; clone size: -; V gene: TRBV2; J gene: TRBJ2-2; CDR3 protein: CASSEATGGETGELFF; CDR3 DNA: TGTGCCAGCAGTGAAGCTACCGGGGGGGAAACCGGGGAGCTGTTTTTT
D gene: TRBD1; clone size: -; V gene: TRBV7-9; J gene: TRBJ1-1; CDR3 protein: CASSLSQGPSEAFF; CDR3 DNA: TGTGCCAGCAGCTTATCACAGGGGCCCTCTGAAGCTTTCTTT
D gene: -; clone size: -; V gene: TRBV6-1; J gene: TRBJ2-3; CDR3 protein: CASSRELVDTQYF; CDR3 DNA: TGTGCCAGCAGCCGGGAGCTGGTGGATACGCAGTATTTT
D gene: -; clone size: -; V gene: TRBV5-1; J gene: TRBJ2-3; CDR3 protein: CASSLADRSDTQYF; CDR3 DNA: TGCGCCAGCAGCTTAGCCGACAGATCAGATACGCAGTATTTT
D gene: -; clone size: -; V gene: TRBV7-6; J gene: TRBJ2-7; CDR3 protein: CASSRSHRDNSYEQYF; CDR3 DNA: TGTGCCAGCAGCCGGAGCCATCGGGACAACTCCTACGAGCAGTACTTC
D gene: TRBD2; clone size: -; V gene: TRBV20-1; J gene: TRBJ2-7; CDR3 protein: CSATSPGLAGPTYEQYF; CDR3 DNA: TGCAGTGCTACCAGTCCGGGACTAGCGGGACCGACCTACGAGCAGTACTTC
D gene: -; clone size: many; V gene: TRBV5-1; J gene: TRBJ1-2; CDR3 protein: CASSYEGERGYTF; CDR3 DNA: TGCGCCAGCAGCTATGAGGGGGAACGGGGCTACACCTTC
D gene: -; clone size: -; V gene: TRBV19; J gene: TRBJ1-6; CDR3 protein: CASRAGASSYNSPLHF; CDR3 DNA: TGTGCCAGTAGGGCAGGGGCAAGCTCCTATAATTCACCCCTCCACTTT
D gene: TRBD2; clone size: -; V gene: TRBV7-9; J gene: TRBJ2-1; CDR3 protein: CASSPGLAGLFMMDNEQFF; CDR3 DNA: TGTGCCAGCAGCCCCGGACTAGCGGGGTTGTTTATGATGGACAATGAGCAGTTCTTC
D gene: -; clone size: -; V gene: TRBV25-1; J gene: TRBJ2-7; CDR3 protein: CASSQETGRIYEQYF; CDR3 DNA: TGTGCCAGCAGCCAAGAAACTGGACGGATCTACGAGCAGTACTTC
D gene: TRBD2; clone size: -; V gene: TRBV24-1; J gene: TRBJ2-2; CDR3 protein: CASGLAGGSGELFF; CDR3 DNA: TGTGCCTCTGGACTAGCGGGAGGATCCGGGGAGCTGTTTTTT
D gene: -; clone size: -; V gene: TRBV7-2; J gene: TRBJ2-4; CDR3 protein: CASTGGNIQYF; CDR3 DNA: TGTGCCAGCACCGGGGGAAACATTCAGTACTTC
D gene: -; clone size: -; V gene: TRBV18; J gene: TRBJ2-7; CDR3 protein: CASSPLPSYEQYF; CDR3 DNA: TGTGCCAGCTCACCCCTCCCTAGCTACGAGCAGTACTTC
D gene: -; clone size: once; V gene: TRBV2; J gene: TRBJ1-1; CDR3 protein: CASRGLTATNTEAFF; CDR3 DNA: TGTGCCAGCAGAGGATTGACAGCAACGAACACTGAAGCTTTCTTT
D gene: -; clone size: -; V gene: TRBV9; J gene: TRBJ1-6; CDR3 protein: CASSLRGTGRNSPLHF; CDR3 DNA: TGTGCCAGCAGCTTGAGGGGGACGGGAAGGAATTCACCCCTCCACTTT
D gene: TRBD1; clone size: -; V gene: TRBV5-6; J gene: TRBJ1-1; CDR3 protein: CASSLGGTGVNTEAFF; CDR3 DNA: TGTGCCAGCAGCTTGGGGGGGACAGGGGTGAACACTGAAGCTTTCTTT
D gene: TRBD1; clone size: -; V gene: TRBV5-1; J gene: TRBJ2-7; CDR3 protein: CASSPRDRDKKQYF; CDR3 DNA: TGCGCCAGCAGCCCCCGGGACAGGGATAAGAAGCAGTACTTC
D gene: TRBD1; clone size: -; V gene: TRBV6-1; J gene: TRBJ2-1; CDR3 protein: CASSVHRGEQFF; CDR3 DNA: TGTGCCAGCAGTGTCCACAGGGGTGAGCAGTTCTTC
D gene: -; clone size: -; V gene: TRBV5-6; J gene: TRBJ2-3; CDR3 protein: CASSLWTGVPDTQYF; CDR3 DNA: TGTGCCAGCAGCTTGTGGACGGGGGTCCCAGATACGCAGTATTTT
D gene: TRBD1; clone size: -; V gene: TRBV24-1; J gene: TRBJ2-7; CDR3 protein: CATSGGTADRSYEQYF; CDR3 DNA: TGTGCCACCAGTGGGGGGACAGCAGATCGCTCCTACGAGCAGTACTTC
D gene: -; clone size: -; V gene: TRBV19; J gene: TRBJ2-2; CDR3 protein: CASSIKRSRGTNTGELFF; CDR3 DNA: TGTGCCAGTAGTATAAAGAGGAGCAGGGGAACGAACACCGGGGAGCTGTTTTTT
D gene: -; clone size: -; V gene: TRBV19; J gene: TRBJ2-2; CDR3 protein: CASTLGAYVAGELFF; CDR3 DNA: TGTGCCAGTACCCTAGGGGCCTACGTAGCCGGGGAGCTGTTTTTT
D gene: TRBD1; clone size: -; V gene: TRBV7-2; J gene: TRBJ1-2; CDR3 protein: CASSLDGTASDGYTF; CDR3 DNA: TGTGCCAGCAGCTTGGACGGGACAGCATCAGATGGCTACACCTTC
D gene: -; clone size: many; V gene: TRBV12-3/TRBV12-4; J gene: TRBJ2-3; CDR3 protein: CASSLRVGDTQYF; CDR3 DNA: TGTGCCAGCAGTTTAAGGGTGGGAGATACGCAGTATTTT
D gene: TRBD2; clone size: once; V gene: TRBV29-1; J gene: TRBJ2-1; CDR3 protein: CSVPLATNEQFF; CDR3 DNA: TGCAGCGTCCCACTAGCGACCAATGAGCAGTTCTTC
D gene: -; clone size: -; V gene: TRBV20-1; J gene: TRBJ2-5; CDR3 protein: CSGVGGRETQYF; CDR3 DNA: TGCAGTGGAGTGGGAGGACGAGAGACCCAGTACTTC
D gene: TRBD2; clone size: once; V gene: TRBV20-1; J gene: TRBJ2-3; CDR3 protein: CSAKGAGGSTDTQYF; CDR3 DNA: TGCAGTGCTAAAGGAGCGGGAGGGAGCACAGATACGCAGTATTTT
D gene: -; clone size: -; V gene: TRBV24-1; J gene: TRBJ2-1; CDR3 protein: CATSERGGGAYEQFF; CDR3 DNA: TGTGCCACCAGTGAACGAGGGGGGGGGGCCTATGAGCAGTTCTTC
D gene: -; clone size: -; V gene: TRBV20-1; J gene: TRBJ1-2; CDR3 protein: CSAAVGHGYTF; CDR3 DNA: TGCAGTGCTGCGGTGGGGCATGGCTACACCTTC
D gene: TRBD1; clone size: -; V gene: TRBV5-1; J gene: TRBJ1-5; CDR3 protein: CASRIGTGNSNQPQHF; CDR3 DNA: TGCGCCAGCAGGATAGGGACAGGGAATAGCAATCAGCCCCAGCATTTT
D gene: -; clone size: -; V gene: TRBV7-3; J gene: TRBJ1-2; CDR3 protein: CASSSQSGYGYTF; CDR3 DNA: TGTGCCAGCAGCTCTCAATCAGGGTATGGCTACACCTTC
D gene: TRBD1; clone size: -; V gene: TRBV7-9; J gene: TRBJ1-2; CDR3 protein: CASSLSDRVGGYTF; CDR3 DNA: TGTGCCAGCAGCCTTTCGGACAGGGTCGGTGGCTACACCTTC
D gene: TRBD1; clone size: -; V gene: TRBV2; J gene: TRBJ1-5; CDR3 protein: CASSETSGQGHQPQHF; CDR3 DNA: TGTGCCAGCAGTGAAACTAGTGGACAGGGCCATCAGCCCCAGCATTTT
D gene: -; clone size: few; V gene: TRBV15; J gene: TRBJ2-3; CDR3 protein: CATTPGVRASTDTQYF; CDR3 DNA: TGTGCCACCACACCCGGGGTCAGGGCTAGCACAGATACGCAGTATTTT
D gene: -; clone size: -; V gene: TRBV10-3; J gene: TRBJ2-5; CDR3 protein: CASRSLVGTQYF; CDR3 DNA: TGTGCCAGCAGGTCACTGGTGGGGACCCAGTACTTC
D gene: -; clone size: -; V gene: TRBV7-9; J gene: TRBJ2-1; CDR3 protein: CASSLSDTDEQFF; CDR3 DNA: TGTGCCAGCAGCTTGTCTGATACTGATGAGCAGTTCTTC
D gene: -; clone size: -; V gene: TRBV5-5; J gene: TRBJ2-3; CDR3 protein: CASSPSRVAQITQYF; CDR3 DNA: TGTGCCAGCAGCCCCTCTCGGGTAGCACAGATTACGCAGTATTTT
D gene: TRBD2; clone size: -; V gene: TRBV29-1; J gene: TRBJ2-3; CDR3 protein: CSVDRAGKSDTQYF; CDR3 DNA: TGCAGCGTTGACCGAGCGGGAAAATCAGATACGCAGTATTTT